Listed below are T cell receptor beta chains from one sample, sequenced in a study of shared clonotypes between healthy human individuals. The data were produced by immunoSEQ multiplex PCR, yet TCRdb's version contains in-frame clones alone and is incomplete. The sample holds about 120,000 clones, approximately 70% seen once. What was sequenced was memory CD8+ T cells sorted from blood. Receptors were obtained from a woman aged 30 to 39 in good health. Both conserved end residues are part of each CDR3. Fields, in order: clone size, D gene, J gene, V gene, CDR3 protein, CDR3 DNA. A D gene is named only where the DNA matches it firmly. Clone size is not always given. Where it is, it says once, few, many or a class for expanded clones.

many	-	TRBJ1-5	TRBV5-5	CASSLWGEGNQPQHF	TGTGCCAGCAGCTTGTGGGGGGAGGGCAATCAGCCCCAGCATTTT
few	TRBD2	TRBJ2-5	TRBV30	CAWSTSGETQYF	TGTGCCTGGTCGACTAGCGGAGAGACCCAGTACTTC
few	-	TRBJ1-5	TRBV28	CASSLQGEVQPQHF	TGTGCCAGCAGTCTACAGGGTGAAGTCCAGCCCCAGCATTTT
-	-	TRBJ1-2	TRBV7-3	CASSSREAANYGYTF	TGTGCCAGCAGCTCCCGAGAGGCAGCTAACTATGGCTACACCTTC
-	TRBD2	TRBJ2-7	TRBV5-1	CASSLLPTTSGPYEQYF	TGCGCCAGCAGCTTGTTGCCAACGACTAGCGGACCCTACGAGCAGTACTTC
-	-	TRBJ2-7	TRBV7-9	CASSLFLLEGDEQYF	TGTGCCAGCAGCTTGTTTCTTTTGGAGGGCGACGAGCAGTACTTC
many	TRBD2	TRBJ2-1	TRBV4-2	CASSQGLAENNEQFF	TGTGCCAGCAGCCAAGGACTAGCGGAAAACAATGAGCAGTTCTTC
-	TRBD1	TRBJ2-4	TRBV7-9	CASSRPGQGGIQYF	TGTGCCAGCAGCCGACCGGGACAGGGGGGCATTCAGTACTTC
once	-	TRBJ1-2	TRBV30	CAWVDLGFSTYGYTF	TGTGCCTGGGTGGATCTGGGGTTTTCGACCTATGGCTACACCTTC
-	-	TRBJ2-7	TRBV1	CTSSHGNEQYF	TGCACCAGCAGCCACGGAAACGAGCAGTACTTC
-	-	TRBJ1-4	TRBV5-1	CASTDTSNEKLFF	TGCGCCAGCACCGACACCTCTAATGAAAAACTGTTTTTT
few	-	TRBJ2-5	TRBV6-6	CASGFGETQYF	TGTGCCAGCGGGTTCGGGGAGACCCAGTACTTC
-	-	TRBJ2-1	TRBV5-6	CASSFSGSSYNEQFF	TGTGCCAGCAGCTTCTCGGGGAGCTCCTACAATGAGCAGTTCTTC
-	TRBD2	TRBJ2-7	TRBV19	CASSMRLAGGYEQYF	TGTGCCAGTAGTATGAGACTAGCGGGAGGCTACGAGCAGTACTTC
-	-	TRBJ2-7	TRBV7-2	CASGRQGGPYEQYF	TGTGCCAGCGGGAGACAGGGAGGACCCTACGAGCAGTACTTC
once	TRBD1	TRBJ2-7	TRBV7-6	CASSSRTGTYEQYF	TGTGCCAGCAGCTCCCGGACAGGTACCTACGAGCAGTACTTC
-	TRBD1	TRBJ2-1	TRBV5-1	CASSATGGNEQFF	TGCGCCAGCAGCGCGACAGGGGGAAATGAGCAGTTCTTC
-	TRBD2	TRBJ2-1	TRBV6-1	CASSEHEDWFREGYNEQFF	TGTGCCAGCAGTGAACATGAAGATTGGTTTCGGGAGGGTTACAATGAGCAGTTCTTC
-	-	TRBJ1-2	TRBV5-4	CASSQPVLEGYTF	TGTGCCAGCAGCCAGCCCGTCTTAGAAGGCTACACCTTC
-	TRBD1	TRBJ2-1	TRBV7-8	CASSFSGGKNEQFF	TGTGCCAGCAGCTTTTCAGGGGGCAAAAATGAGCAGTTCTTC
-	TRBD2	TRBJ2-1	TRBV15	CATSRDPTAGYNEQFF	TGTGCCACCAGCAGGGACCCCACAGCGGGATACAATGAGCAGTTCTTC
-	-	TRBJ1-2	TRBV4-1	CASSQVPGTPTNYGYTF	TGCGCCAGCAGCCAAGTGCCCGGGACACCAACTAACTATGGCTACACCTTC
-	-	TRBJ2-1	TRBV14	CASSQSLISNEQFF	TGTGCCAGCAGCCAGAGTCTAATCTCCAATGAGCAGTTCTTC
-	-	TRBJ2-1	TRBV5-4	CASSLNNEQFF	TGTGCCAGCAGCTTAAACAATGAGCAGTTCTTC
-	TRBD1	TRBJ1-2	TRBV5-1	CASSMNRGLSDGYTF	TGCGCCAGCAGCATGAACAGGGGGCTCAGTGATGGCTACACCTTC
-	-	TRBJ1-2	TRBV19	CASIDPSHYGYTF	TGTGCCAGTATTGATCCCAGTCACTATGGCTACACCTTC
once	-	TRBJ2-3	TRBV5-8	CASSQRGGGGTDTQYF	TGTGCCAGCAGCCAACGTGGGGGTGGGGGAACAGATACGCAGTATTTT
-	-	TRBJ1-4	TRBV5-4	CASSLFNAPTNEKLFF	TGTGCCAGCAGCTTGTTCAACGCACCAACCAATGAAAAACTGTTTTTT